This T cell receptor (beta chain) was captured by sequencing in a study of T cells in Graves' hyperthyroidism and ophthalmopathy. No progression to ophthalmopathy during 18 months of follow-up defined stable disease. There were TCR beta CDR3 regions amplified from RNA transcripts. The HTBI primer set was used in a first-round RT-PCR of the TCR CDR3. TCRdb reprocessed the multiplex PCR reads via MiXCR and lists one record per CDR3 protein. The table has 350,000 to 400,000 distinct CDR3 sequences, about 15% seen once. This clonotype was recorded a few times. Trimming stripped 0 bases from V and 5 bases from J, with 4 bases between. The CDR3 sequence is 13 residues long. The germline V gene encodes CDR1 MNHEY and CDR2 SVGAGI.

This TCR derives from a woman between 25 and 40 years old with Graves' hyperthyroidism. The sample comprised blood. This chain connects TRBV6-5 to TRBJ2-2; D ambiguous. The CDR3 coding sequence is TGTGCCAGCAGTTACTCGAGAACCGGGGAGCTGTTTTTT. Translated, it gives CASSYSRTGELFF.